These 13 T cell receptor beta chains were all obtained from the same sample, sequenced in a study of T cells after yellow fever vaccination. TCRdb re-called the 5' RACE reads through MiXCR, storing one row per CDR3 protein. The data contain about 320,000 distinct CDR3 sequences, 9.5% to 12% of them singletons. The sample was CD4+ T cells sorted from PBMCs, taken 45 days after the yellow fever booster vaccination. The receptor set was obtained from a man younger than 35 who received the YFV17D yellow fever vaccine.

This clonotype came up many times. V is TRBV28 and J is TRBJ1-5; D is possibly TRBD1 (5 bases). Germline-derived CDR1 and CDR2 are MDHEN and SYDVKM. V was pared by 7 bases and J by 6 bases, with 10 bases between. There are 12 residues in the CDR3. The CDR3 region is CASTHGGQPQHF. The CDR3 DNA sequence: TGTGCCAGCACCCACGGGGGTCAGCCCCAGCATTTT.

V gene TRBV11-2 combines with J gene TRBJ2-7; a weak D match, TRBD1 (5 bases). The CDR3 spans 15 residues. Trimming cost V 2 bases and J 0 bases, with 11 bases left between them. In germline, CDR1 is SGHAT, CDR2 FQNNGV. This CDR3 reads CASSLRTGYSYEQYF. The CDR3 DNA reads TGTGCCAGCAGCTTACGTACAGGCTACTCCTACGAGCAGTACTTC. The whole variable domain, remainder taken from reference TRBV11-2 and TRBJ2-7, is EAGVAQSPRYKIIEKRQSVAFWCNPISGHATLYWYQQILGQGPKLLIQFQNNGVVDDSQLPKDRFSAERLKGVDSTLKIQPAKLEDSAVYLCASSLRTGYSYEQYFGPGTRLTVT.

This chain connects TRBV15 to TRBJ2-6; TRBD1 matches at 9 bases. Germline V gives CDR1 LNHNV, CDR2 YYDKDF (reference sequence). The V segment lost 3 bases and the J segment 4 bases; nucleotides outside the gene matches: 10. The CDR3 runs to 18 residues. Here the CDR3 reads CATSSGDRVTAGANVLTF. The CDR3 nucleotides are TGTGCCACCAGCAGTGGGGACAGGGTCACCGCGGGGGCCAACGTCCTGACTTTC.

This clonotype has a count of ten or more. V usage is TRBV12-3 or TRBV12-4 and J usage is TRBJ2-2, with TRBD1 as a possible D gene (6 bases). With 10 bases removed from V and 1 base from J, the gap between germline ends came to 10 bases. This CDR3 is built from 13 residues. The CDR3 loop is CAIGQLNTGELFF. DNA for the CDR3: TGTGCCATCGGACAGCTGAACACCGGGGAGCTGTTTTTT.

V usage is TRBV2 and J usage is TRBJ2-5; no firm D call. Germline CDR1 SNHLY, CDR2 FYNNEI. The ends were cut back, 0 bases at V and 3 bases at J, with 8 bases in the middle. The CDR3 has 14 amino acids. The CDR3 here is CASSEAYSKETQYF. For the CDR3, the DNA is TGTGCCAGCAGTGAAGCGTACAGTAAAGAGACCCAGTACTTC.

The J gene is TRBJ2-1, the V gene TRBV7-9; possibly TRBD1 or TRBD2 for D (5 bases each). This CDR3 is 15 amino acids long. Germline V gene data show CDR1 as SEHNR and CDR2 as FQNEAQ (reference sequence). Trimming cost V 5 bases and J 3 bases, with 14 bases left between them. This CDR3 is CASSRMEDNYNEQFF. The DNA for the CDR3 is TGTGCCAGCAGCAGGATGGAGGACAACTACAATGAGCAGTTCTTC.

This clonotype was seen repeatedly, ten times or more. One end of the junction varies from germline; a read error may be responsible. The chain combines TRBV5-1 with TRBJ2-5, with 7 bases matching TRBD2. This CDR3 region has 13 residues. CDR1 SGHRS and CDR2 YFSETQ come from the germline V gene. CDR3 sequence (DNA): TGTGCCAGCAGCTTACGGGGGGAAGAGACCCAGTACTTC. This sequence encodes CASSLRGEETQYF.

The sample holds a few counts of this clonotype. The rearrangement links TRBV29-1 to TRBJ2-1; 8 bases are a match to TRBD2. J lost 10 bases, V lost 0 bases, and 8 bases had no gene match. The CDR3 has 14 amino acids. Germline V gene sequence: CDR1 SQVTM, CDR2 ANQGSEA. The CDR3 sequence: CSVEDSGGSGEQFF. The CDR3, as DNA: TGCAGCGTTGAAGACAGCGGGGGTTCGGGAGAGCAGTTCTTC.

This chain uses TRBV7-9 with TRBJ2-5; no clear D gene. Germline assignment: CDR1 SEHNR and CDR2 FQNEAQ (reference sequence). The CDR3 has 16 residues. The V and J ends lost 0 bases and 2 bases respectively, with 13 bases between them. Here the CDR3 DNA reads TGTGCCAGCAGCTTAGCGCAGTCACAGATTCAAGAGACCCAGTACTTC. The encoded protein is CASSLAQSQIQETQYF.

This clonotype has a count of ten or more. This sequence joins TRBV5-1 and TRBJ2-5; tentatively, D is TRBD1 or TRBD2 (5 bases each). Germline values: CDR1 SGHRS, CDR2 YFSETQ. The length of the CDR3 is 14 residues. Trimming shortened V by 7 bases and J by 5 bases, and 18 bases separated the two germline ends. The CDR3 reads CASGRQPRGETQYF. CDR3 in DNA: TGCGCCAGCGGACGACAGCCCCGAGGGGAGACCCAGTACTTC. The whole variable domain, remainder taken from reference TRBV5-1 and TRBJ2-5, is KAGVTQTPRYLIKTRGQQVTLSCSPISGHRSVSWYQQTPGQGLQFLFEYFSETQRNKGNFPGRFSGRQFSNSRSEMNVSTLELGDSALYLCASGRQPRGETQYFGPGTRLLVL.

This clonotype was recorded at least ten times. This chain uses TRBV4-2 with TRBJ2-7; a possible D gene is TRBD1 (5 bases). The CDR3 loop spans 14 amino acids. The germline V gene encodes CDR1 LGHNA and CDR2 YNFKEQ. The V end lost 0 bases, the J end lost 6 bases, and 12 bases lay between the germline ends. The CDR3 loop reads CASSQEGRNGEQYF. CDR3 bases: TGTGCCAGCAGCCAAGAGGGGCGGAATGGCGAGCAGTACTTC.

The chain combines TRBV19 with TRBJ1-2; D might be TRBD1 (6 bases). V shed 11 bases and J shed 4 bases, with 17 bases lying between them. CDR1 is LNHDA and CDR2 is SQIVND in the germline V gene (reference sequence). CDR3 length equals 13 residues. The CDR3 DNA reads TGTGCCCGAATCCCAGGGGATTCCTATGGCTACACCTTC. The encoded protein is CARIPGDSYGYTF.

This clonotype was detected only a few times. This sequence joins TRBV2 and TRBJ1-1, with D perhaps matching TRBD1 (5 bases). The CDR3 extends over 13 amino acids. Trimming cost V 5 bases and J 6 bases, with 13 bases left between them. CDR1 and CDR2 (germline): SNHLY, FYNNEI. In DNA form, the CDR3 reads TGTGCCAGCAGTCATCAGTGGGACGCTGAAGCTTTCTTT. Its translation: CASSHQWDAEAFF.